The clone carrying this T cell receptor (beta chain) was detected many times. Its antigen is currently unknown. This sample stems from a study of blood T cells in healthy people across ages. Overall study: Every two T cells gave about one barcoded beta molecule via template switching.

The authors ran a second PCR of about 6 to 12 cycles using a sample-barcoded 5' primer and a J-beta primer mix. Each of the cDNA molecules was tagged by a template-switch adaptor with 12 random nucleotides. TCRdb re-called the 5' RACE reads through MiXCR, storing one row per CDR3 protein. Of over a million distinct CDR3 sequences detected, about 40% appear once; the ten largest clones hold roughly 7.9%. Study-level points and caveats: Percentage of naive T cells showed a strong correlation with TCR beta diversity. In long-lived donors, naive CD4+ cell counts and diversity exceeded those of aged donors.

Germline CDR1 SEHNR, CDR2 FQNEAQ (reference sequence). V lost 1 base, J lost 4 bases, and 10 bases lay in between. There are 15 residues in the CDR3. The sequenced material came from blood. The sequence came from a young woman in good health. The chain links TRBV7-9 to TRBJ1-4, with D possibly TRBD1 on 5 matching bases. The CDR3 spells CASSLGDGRNEKLFF. The CDR3 DNA is TGTGCCAGCAGCTTAGGGGACGGCCGTAATGAAAAACTGTTTTTT.